The next 17 T cell receptor beta chains were all read from a single sample in a study of T cell repertoires in cytomegalovirus infection. These receptors' targets are unknown. TCRdb re-called the reads with MiXCR, one entry per CDR3 protein. This repertoire shows about 740,000 distinct CDR3 sequences, roughly 33% found once; its top ten account for roughly 18%. Material: cultured PBMCs, obtained from culture after CMV antigen stimulation. These receptors were obtained from a human donor in good health (CMV status not recorded). Some clones in this sample may be carry-over from other donors' samples.

This clonotype has just a few counts. This chain joins TRBV11-1 and TRBJ2-1, with D unclear. V lost 2 bases, J lost 4 bases, and 15 bases lay in between. This CDR3 is 16 amino acids long. Looked up from germline, CDR1 is SGHAT and CDR2 is FQDESV (reference sequence). The CDR3 DNA reads TGTGCCAGCAGCTTAAGTCGCACACGGTCTTACAATGAGCAGTTCTTC. Translating gives CASSLSRTRSYNEQFF.

This clonotype was picked up a small number of times. This chain links TRBV7-2 with TRBJ2-3; D is perhaps TRBD2 (6 bases). The CDR3 sequence is 15 residues long. Germline-derived CDR1 and CDR2 are SGHTA and FQGNSA. Trimming shortened V by 5 bases and J by 3 bases, and 15 bases separated the two germline ends. CDR3 amino acids: CASSPRLGGTDTQYF. The CDR3 DNA reads TGTGCCAGCAGCCCCCGACTAGGTGGGACAGATACGCAGTATTTT. The full variable domain, its missing parts supplied by reference TRBV7-2 and TRBJ2-3, is GAGVSQSPSNKVTEKGKDVELRCDPISGHTALYWYRQSLGQGLEFLIYFQGNSAPDKSGLPSDRFSAERTGGSVSTLTIQRTQQEDSAVYLCASSPRLGGTDTQYFGPGTRLTVL.

The chain carries TRBV7-8 and TRBJ2-5, with no clear D. CDR3 size: 16 residues. With 5 bases removed from V and 5 bases from J, the gap between germline ends came to 21 bases. Germline CDR1 SGHVS, CDR2 FQNEAQ. The CDR3 DNA sequence: TGTGCCAGCAGCCAGGTGATGGTGTCCGGGCGGGAGACCCAGTACTTC. Its protein product is CASSQVMVSGRETQYF.

This clonotype has just a few counts. The chain carries TRBV7-2 and TRBJ2-1; TRBD1 matches at 7 bases. Germline V CDR1 and CDR2: SGHTA, FQGNSA. The CDR3 covers 17 residues. V lost 3 bases and J lost 5; bases outside the gene matches: 13. CDR3 region: CASSFSRRTGENNEQFF. DNA of the CDR3: TGTGCCAGCAGCTTTAGTCGCAGGACAGGAGAGAACAATGAGCAGTTCTTC.

The V and J genes are TRBV2 and TRBJ2-1, with D perhaps matching TRBD1 or TRBD2 (5 bases each). Germline assignment: CDR1 SNHLY and CDR2 FYNNEI. The CDR3 runs to 15 residues. V lost 1 base, J lost 7 bases, and 14 bases lay in between. The CDR3 is CASSEVGATGNEQFF. The DNA of the CDR3 is TGTGCCAGCAGTGAAGTCGGGGCAACTGGGAATGAGCAGTTCTTC. The full variable domain, its missing parts supplied by reference TRBV2 and TRBJ2-1, is EPEVTQTPSHQVTQMGQEVILRCVPISNHLYFYWYRQILGQKVEFLVSFYNNEISEKSEIFDDQFSVERPDGSNFTLKIRSTKLEDSAMYFCASSEVGATGNEQFFGPGTRLTVL.

This chain's CDR3 is CASSLWPPGRSSYEQYF. As DNA, the CDR3 is TGTGCCAGCAGCTTATGGCCCCCCGGCCGTAGCTCCTACGAGCAGTACTTC. The chain combines TRBV7-2 with TRBJ2-7; no clear D gene. Germline CDR1 reads SGHTA; CDR2 reads FQGNSA. The CDR3 sequence is 17 residues long. Trimming took 2 bases from V and 0 from J, leaving 17 bases between them.

The chain combines TRBV9 with TRBJ1-2; TRBD1 aligns across 8 bases. The length of the CDR3 is 13 residues. The germline gives CDR1 SGDLS, CDR2 YYNGEE. V lost 4 bases and J lost 7; bases outside the gene matches: 6. The CDR3 region is CASSNDRGSGYTF. Written as DNA, the CDR3 is TGTGCCAGCAGCAACGACAGGGGCAGTGGCTACACCTTC.

The CDR3 nucleotides read TGTGCCAGCAGCTCGGAAGGTGGGCCCCAGCATTTT. This sequence encodes CASSSEGGPQHF. V usage is TRBV7-8 and J usage is TRBJ1-5; D gene ambiguous. Germline assignment: CDR1 SGHVS and CDR2 FQNEAQ. CDR3 length: 12 residues. The V end was cut by 4 bases, the J end by 9 bases, with 10 bases between.

This clonotype was recorded many times. The chain has TRBV7-2 and TRBJ1-6; possibly TRBD1 for D (5 bases). Germline CDR1 and CDR2: SGHTA and FQGNSA. The CDR3 runs 15 residues. The V end was cut by 5 bases, the J end by 10 bases, with 18 bases between. The CDR3 DNA reads TGTGCCAGCAGCCTCACTCCCCAGGGTCCCTCACCCCTCCACTTT. It specifies CASSLTPQGPSPLHF.

The genes are TRBV7-9 and TRBJ1-2; the D is unclear. The CDR3 is 13 amino acids. The germline gives CDR1 SEHNR, CDR2 FQNEAQ (reference sequence). V lost 4 bases and J lost 8, with 14 bases in between. For the CDR3, the DNA is TGTGCCAGCAGCTCAAGTGGAGGGCACGGCTACACCTTC. It codes for CASSSSGGHGYTF.

This clonotype occurred a few times. The chain couples TRBV7-2 to TRBJ2-3, with D unresolved. The germline V and J ends were trimmed by 5 bases and 0 bases, with 6 bases remaining between them. The CDR3 length is 13 residues. The germline V gene has CDR1 SGHTA and CDR2 FQGNSA. Written as DNA, the CDR3 is TGTGCCAGCAGCCCCTACAGCACAGATACGCAGTATTTT. It translates to CASSPYSTDTQYF.

The chain uses TRBV7-9 and TRBJ1-2; D possibly corresponds to TRBD1 (5 bases). The germline V gene has CDR1 SEHNR and CDR2 FQNEAQ (reference sequence). With 6 bases removed from V and 8 bases from J, the gap between germline ends came to 13 bases. The length of the CDR3 is 12 residues. The CDR3, as DNA: TGTGCCAGCAGGGCATCCGGGGACGGCTACACCTTC. The encoded protein is CASRASGDGYTF.

The chain uses TRBV2 and TRBJ2-7, with 8 bases matching TRBD1. V trimming: 8 bases; J trimming: 5 bases; junction bases outside the gene matches: 14. CDR3 size: 15 residues. Germline-derived CDR1 and CDR2 are SNHLY and FYNNEI. The DNA of the CDR3 is TGTGCCAGCCTTTGGGGCAGACAGGGGATAGACGAGCAGTACTTC. Amino acids: CASLWGRQGIDEQYF.

This clonotype was detected once. The chain recombines TRBV6-8 with TRBJ1-2; D perhaps matches TRBD1 (6 bases). CDR3 size: 14 residues. V gave up 2 bases and J gave up 8 bases, with 15 bases separating them. Germline values: CDR1 MNHGY, CDR2 SAAAGT. CDR3 amino acids: CASSYSAGVAGYTF. In nucleotides, the CDR3 is TGTGCCAGCAGTTACAGCGCAGGGGTTGCGGGCTACACCTTC.

About this clonotype itself: Sequence at one end of the junction differs from germline and may be a read error. The gene calls are TRBV6-1 and TRBJ1-1; D ambiguous. Germline CDR1 and CDR2: MNHNS and SASEGT. The CDR3 has 13 residues. The CDR3 sequence is CAGSTELNTEAFF. CDR3 in DNA: TGTGCCGGCAGTACAGAGTTGAACACTGAAGCTTTCTTT.

This clonotype was observed a few times. The V call is TRBV12-3 or TRBV12-4, the J call TRBJ1-5; TRBD1 is a possible D gene (6 bases). This CDR3 has 12 amino acids. V was clipped by 10 bases and J by 4 bases, with 11 bases between them. The CDR3 DNA reads TGTGCCACGGGGGACATTAATCAGCCCCAGCATTTT. It is translated as CATGDINQPQHF.

This clonotype has a count of ten or more. Here the CDR3 reads CASSLGRTEAFF. In nucleotides, the CDR3 is TGTGCCAGCAGCTTGGGAAGAACTGAAGCTTTCTTT. The chain employs TRBV7-2 and TRBJ1-1; no reliable D call. The CDR3 length is 12 residues. CDR1 and CDR2 from the germline V gene are SGHTA and FQGNSA. The germline V and J ends were trimmed by 3 bases and 5 bases, with 7 bases remaining between them.